This TCR beta chain was found in a study of blood T cell repertoires in COVID-19. Across the study: Specimens from acute and convalescent COVID-19 originated in the United States, Italy and Spain. PBMCs, B-cell-depleted T cells, or T cells were the source of the cDNA or gDNA that made up the material.

Germline CDR1 SGHKS, CDR2 YYEKEE (reference sequence). V dropped 9 bases and J dropped 2; count of bases not matched to a gene: 11. The CDR3 is 15 residues long. In the study's own analysis: Cell counts per sample came from amplifying reference gene primers. The method was immunoSEQ multiplex PCR; TCRdb's version includes in-frame clones alone and lacks a portion of them. V and J calls and clone size come straight from that table; D and trimming were deduced from the DNA. The sample lists 200,000 to 250,000 clones; approximately 84% were seen once. Sequencing used peripheral blood. The receptor's source is a man aged 40-49 years with acute or convalescent COVID-19. V and J are TRBV5-5 and TRBJ1-3; TRBD1 aligns across 7 bases. The CDR3 sequence: CATGTLGQTGNTIYF. The CDR3 DNA follows: TGTGCCACTGGTACCCTGGGACAGACTGGAAACACCATATATTTT.